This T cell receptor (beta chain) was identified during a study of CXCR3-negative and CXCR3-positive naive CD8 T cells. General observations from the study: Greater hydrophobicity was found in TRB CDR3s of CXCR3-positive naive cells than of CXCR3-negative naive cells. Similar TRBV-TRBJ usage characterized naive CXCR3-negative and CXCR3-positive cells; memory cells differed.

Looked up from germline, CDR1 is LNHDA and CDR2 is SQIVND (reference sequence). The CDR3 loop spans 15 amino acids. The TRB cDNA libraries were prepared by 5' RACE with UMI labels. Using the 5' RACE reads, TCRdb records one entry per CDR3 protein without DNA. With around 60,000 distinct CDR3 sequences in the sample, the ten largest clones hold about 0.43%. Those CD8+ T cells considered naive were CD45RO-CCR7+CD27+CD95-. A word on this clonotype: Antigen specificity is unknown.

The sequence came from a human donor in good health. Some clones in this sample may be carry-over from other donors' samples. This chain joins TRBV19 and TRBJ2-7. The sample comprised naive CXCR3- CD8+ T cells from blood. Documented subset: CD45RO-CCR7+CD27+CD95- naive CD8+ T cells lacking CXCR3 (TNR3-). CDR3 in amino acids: CASSISSSSSYEQYF.